This is a list of T cell receptor beta chains from one sample in a study of blood T cell repertoires in COVID-19. The repertoire was sequenced with immunoSEQ multiplex PCR; TCRdb's copy has only in-frame clones and lacks some. Of tens of thousands of clones in the sample, roughly 84% were seen once. The sample consisted of peripheral blood. The receptors shown here come from a woman aged 45-60 years with acute or convalescent COVID-19. CDR3s include the opening cysteine and the closing phenylalanine or tryptophan. A D gene is named only where the DNA matches it firmly. Only some rows state a clone size, as once, few, many or a class for expanded clones.

V: TRBV10-3; size: .; J: TRBJ2-1; D: TRBD2; CDR3: CAISARSGSYNEQFF; DNA: TGTGCCATCAGTGCAAGGAGCGGGAGCTACAATGAGCAGTTCTTC
V: TRBV10-3; size: few; J: TRBJ1-3; D: TRBD1; CDR3: CAISAGTGPTLGSGNTIYF; DNA: TGTGCCATCAGCGCCGGGACAGGCCCTACTCTAGGCTCTGGAAACACCATATATTTT
V: TRBV5-1; size: .; J: TRBJ1-2; D: TRBD1; CDR3: CASSSADRNYGYTF; DNA: TGCGCCAGCAGCTCCGCGGACAGGAACTATGGCTACACCTTC
V: TRBV6-1; size: .; J: TRBJ1-2; D: .; CDR3: CASSEIGYTF; DNA: TGTGCCAGCAGTGAAATAGGCTACACCTTC
V: TRBV24-1; size: .; J: TRBJ2-1; D: TRBD2; CDR3: CATSASASGRAEFF; DNA: TGTGCCACCAGTGCCTCCGCTAGCGGGAGGGCTGAGTTCTTC
V: TRBV7-8; size: .; J: TRBJ1-2; D: TRBD1; CDR3: CASSLGQGGYGYTF; DNA: TGTGCCAGCAGCTTGGGACAGGGTGGCTATGGCTACACCTTC
V: TRBV4-1; size: many; J: TRBJ2-2; D: .; CDR3: CASSQGPQGGTGELFF; DNA: TGCGCCAGCAGCCAGGGCCCGCAGGGTGGCACCGGGGAGCTGTTTTTT
V: TRBV27; size: .; J: TRBJ1-1; D: .; CDR3: CASSSNRVHEAFF; DNA: TGTGCCAGCAGTTCAAACAGGGTCCATGAGGCTTTCTTT
V: TRBV24-1; size: few; J: TRBJ1-4; D: .; CDR3: CATSDSRVANEKLFF; DNA: TGTGCCACCAGTGATTCCAGGGTGGCTAATGAAAAACTGTTTTTT
V: TRBV28; size: .; J: TRBJ1-1; D: .; CDR3: CASRVGGGSTEAFF; DNA: TGTGCCAGCAGGGTTGGGGGGGGAAGCACTGAAGCTTTCTTT
V: TRBV10-3; size: .; J: TRBJ1-2; D: .; CDR3: CAIDTQGGGYGYTF; DNA: TGTGCCATCGATACTCAGGGAGGTGGCTATGGCTACACCTTC
V: TRBV6-2/TRBV6-3; size: .; J: TRBJ2-7; D: TRBD2; CDR3: CASSYGRLAGASSYEQYF; DNA: TGTGCCAGCAGTTATGGGAGACTAGCGGGAGCTTCCTCCTACGAGCAGTACTTC
V: TRBV7-2; size: .; J: TRBJ2-5; D: .; CDR3: CASNSPPETQYF; DNA: TGTGCCAGCAACTCGCCTCCAGAGACCCAGTACTTC
V: TRBV7-9; size: .; J: TRBJ1-1; D: .; CDR3: CASSSRGDMNTEAFF; DNA: TGTGCCAGCAGCTCCCGGGGAGATATGAACACTGAAGCTTTCTTT
V: TRBV15; size: .; J: TRBJ2-1; D: TRBD2; CDR3: CATSRDLLAANEQFF; DNA: TGTGCCACCAGCAGAGATCTGCTAGCGGCCAATGAGCAGTTCTTC
V: TRBV7-3; size: .; J: TRBJ1-2; D: .; CDR3: CASSPDSNYGYTF; DNA: TGTGCCAGCAGCCCCGACTCTAACTATGGCTACACCTTC
V: TRBV5-5; size: .; J: TRBJ2-7; D: .; CDR3: CASSLMAEGFNEQYF; DNA: TGTGCCAGCAGCTTGATGGCGGAGGGGTTCAACGAGCAGTACTTC
V: TRBV30; size: .; J: TRBJ1-2; D: .; CDR3: CAWSLSSNYGYTF; DNA: TGTGCCTGGAGTCTGTCCAGTAACTATGGCTACACCTTC
V: TRBV7-6; size: .; J: TRBJ1-6; D: .; CDR3: CASYGKAGDNSPLHF; DNA: TGTGCCAGCTACGGCAAGGCAGGGGATAATTCACCCCTCCACTTT
V: TRBV19; size: .; J: TRBJ1-1; D: .; CDR3: CASSKVAGNTEAFF; DNA: TGTGCCAGTAGTAAGGTGGCGGGGAACACTGAAGCTTTCTTT
V: TRBV6-2/TRBV6-3; size: .; J: TRBJ1-5; D: TRBD1; CDR3: CASSYTGTGRANQPQHF; DNA: TGTGCCAGCAGTTACACCGGGACAGGGAGGGCCAATCAGCCCCAGCATTTT
V: TRBV7-7; size: .; J: TRBJ2-2; D: .; CDR3: CASSPRAAFNTGELFF; DNA: TGTGCCAGCAGCCCCAGGGCGGCATTTAACACCGGGGAGCTGTTTTTT
V: TRBV27; size: once; J: TRBJ2-1; D: TRBD2; CDR3: CASSPLGLAGNEQFF; DNA: TGTGCCAGCAGTCCTCTGGGACTAGCGGGGAATGAGCAGTTCTTC
V: TRBV7-3; size: .; J: TRBJ1-1; D: TRBD1; CDR3: CASSLVPGGATEAFF; DNA: TGTGCCAGCAGCTTAGTCCCAGGGGGCGCGACTGAAGCTTTCTTT
V: TRBV5-6; size: .; J: TRBJ1-2; D: TRBD1; CDR3: CASSRDRAYYGYTF; DNA: TGTGCCAGCAGTCGGGACAGGGCTTACTATGGCTACACCTTC
V: TRBV10-3; size: few; J: TRBJ2-1; D: TRBD2; CDR3: CAISESAGGPYSEQFF; DNA: TGTGCCATCAGTGAGTCTGCGGGAGGGCCTTATAGTGAGCAGTTCTTC
V: TRBV5-6; size: .; J: TRBJ1-1; D: .; CDR3: CASSLYTVNTEAFF; DNA: TGTGCCAGCAGCTTATACACCGTGAACACTGAAGCTTTCTTT
V: TRBV5-4; size: .; J: TRBJ2-1; D: TRBD1; CDR3: CASSPPGQHNEQFF; DNA: TGTGCCAGCAGCCCTCCGGGACAGCACAATGAGCAGTTCTTC
V: TRBV7-2; size: .; J: TRBJ2-5; D: .; CDR3: CASSDMLTTGMETQYF; DNA: TGTGCCAGCAGCGACATGCTTACCACAGGGATGGAGACCCAGTACTTC
V: TRBV20-1; size: .; J: TRBJ2-3; D: .; CDR3: CSAGTWGGQYF; DNA: TGCAGTGCGGGGACTTGGGGCGGGCAGTATTTT
V: TRBV3-1/TRBV3-2; size: .; J: TRBJ2-7; D: .; CDR3: CASSQTGTLRAGEQYF; DNA: TGTGCCAGCAGCCAGACAGGGACTTTACGGGCCGGAGAGCAGTACTTC